The clone carrying this T cell receptor (beta chain) was detected a few times. Antigen unknown. Trimming pared 6 bases from V and 2 bases from J, leaving 10 bases between. The length of the CDR3 is 13 residues. This sample is part of a study of T cells after yellow fever vaccination. General observations from the study: Contamination of FACS-sorted repertoires by abundant clonotypes from the bulk population could occur. Although the secondary response was weaker, it peaked faster, at day 5 versus 15.

One entry per CDR3 protein, called by TCRdb with MiXCR from the 5' RACE reads. The repertoire holds more than 300,000 distinct CDR3 sequences, with about 6.9% as singletons. This chain joins TRBV12-3 or TRBV12-4 and TRBJ1-1; perhaps TRBD1 as D (5 bases). The receptor comes from a man between 18 and 29 years old who received the YFV17D yellow fever vaccine. Here the sequenced sample was PBMCs, taken about 49 days after the first yellow fever vaccination. Written as DNA, the CDR3 is TGTGCCAGCAGCCAGGACATTAACACTGAAGCTTTCTTT. This encodes CASSQDINTEAFF.